The 16 T cell receptor beta chains reported below all come from one sample, sequenced in a study of blood T cell repertoires in COVID-19. Produced via immunoSEQ multiplex PCR; TCRdb's table is partial and in-frame only. The top ten clones hold approximately 4.8% of a sample with fewer than 250,000 clones, 75% to 85% of them seen once. The sequencing sample was made of peripheral blood. These receptors were collected from a woman in her sixties or seventies with acute or convalescent COVID-19.

This sequence joins TRBV4-2 and TRBJ2-2; D not certain. Germline-derived CDR1 and CDR2 are LGHNA and YNFKEQ. V was pared by 3 bases and J by 3 bases, with 8 bases between. CDR3 length equals 14 residues. As DNA, the CDR3 is TGTGCCAGCAGCCAGCCTACAGACACCGGGGAGCTGTTTTTT. Encoded protein: CASSQPTDTGELFF.

The CDR3 region has the DNA TGTGCCAGCAGTTTCCAGATTTACGAGCAGTACTTC. It translates to CASSFQIYEQYF. The J gene is TRBJ2-7, the V gene TRBV28, with D uncertain. Per the germline V gene, CDR1 is MDHEN and CDR2 is SYDVKM. V lost 3 bases, J lost 4 bases, and 7 bases lay in between. The CDR3 covers 12 residues.

The CDR3 DNA reads as TGTGCCAGCAGCTTTAGGGAGCAGCCCCAGCATTTT. Its translation is CASSFREQPQHF. The chain joins TRBV7-2 to TRBJ1-5; D gene uncertain. V was pared by 3 bases and J by 7 bases, with 7 bases between. From germline, CDR1 is SGHTA and CDR2 FQGNSA. The CDR3 is 12 residues long.

This chain connects TRBV18 to TRBJ1-1, with 8 bases fitting TRBD1. Germline values: CDR1 KGHSH, CDR2 LQKENI. The V segment lost 2 bases and the J segment 5 bases; nucleotides outside the gene matches: 4. CDR3 length: 14 residues. The CDR3 spells CASSPTGGGTEAFF. The CDR3 DNA follows: TGTGCCAGCTCACCAACAGGGGGGGGAACTGAAGCTTTCTTT.

The chain joins TRBV7-2 to TRBJ2-5, with a possible D match to TRBD1 (6 bases). Per germline, CDR1 SGHTA and CDR2 FQGNSA. The V gene lost 5 bases and the J gene lost 4 bases, with 11 bases spanning the gap. This CDR3 region has 13 residues. The CDR3 nucleotides are TGTGCCAGCAGCCTGGGGGCGTTAGAGACCCAGTACTTC. Translation gives CASSLGALETQYF.

V usage is TRBV19 and J usage is TRBJ2-7, with 7 nucleotides matching TRBD2. V was clipped by 5 bases and J by 0 bases; unmatched bases: 7. In germline, CDR1 is LNHDA, CDR2 SQIVND (reference sequence). This CDR3 has 15 residues. CDR3 nucleotide sequence: TGTGCCAGTAGTCCCCTGGGAGGGACCTCCTACGAGCAGTACTTC. Translating gives CASSPLGGTSYEQYF.

This clone came up once. This chain uses TRBV3-1 (or the pseudogene TRBV3-2) with TRBJ1-2, with D possibly TRBD1 on 5 matching bases. The CDR3 runs to 14 residues. V gave up 5 bases and J gave up 7 bases, with 17 bases separating them. The germline gives CDR1 LGHDT, CDR2 YNNKEL (reference sequence). CDR3 in DNA: TGTGCCAGCAGCGACCCAGGGAATCCGCGTGGCTACACCTTC. Residues: CASSDPGNPRGYTF.

V and J are TRBV19 and TRBJ1-2; TRBD1 aligns across 8 bases. This CDR3 region has 14 residues. CDR1 is LNHDA, CDR2 SQIVND, per germline (reference sequence). Trimming cost V 7 bases and J 2 bases; bases outside gene matches: 6. CDR3 DNA sequence: TGTGCCAGTACCCGGACAGGGCTAAACTATGGCTACACCTTC. Encoded protein: CASTRTGLNYGYTF.

V gene TRBV3-1 (or the pseudogene TRBV3-2) combines with J gene TRBJ2-3; 9 positions match TRBD2. This CDR3 comprises 16 residues. V lost 3 bases to trimming and J lost 4 bases; unmatched junction nucleotides: 8. Germline values: CDR1 LGHDT, CDR2 YNNKEL (reference sequence). The CDR3 protein is CASSQGRGGLADTQYF. DNA for the CDR3: TGTGCCAGCAGCCAGGGGCGGGGGGGCCTCGCAGATACGCAGTATTTT.

The chain combines TRBV2 with TRBJ1-2; D is possibly TRBD1 (5 bases). Between the trimmed V and J ends, which lost 5 bases and 7 bases, there was a span of 11 bases. The CDR3 extends over 12 amino acids. The germline V gene encodes CDR1 SNHLY and CDR2 FYNNEI. The CDR3 here is CASSPTGRGYTF. The CDR3, as DNA: TGTGCCAGCAGTCCAACAGGTCGTGGCTACACCTTC.

In this sample, this clone turned up a few times. Other DNA sequences in the same sample also yield this CDR3. The chain combines TRBV19 with TRBJ1-3; D uncertain. Trimming cost V 6 bases and J 1 base, with 7 bases left between them. CDR3 length: 13 amino acids. The germline V gene encodes CDR1 LNHDA and CDR2 SQIVND (reference sequence). The CDR3 spells CASRTVSGNTIYF. The DNA of the CDR3 is TGTGCCAGTAGAACAGTATCTGGAAACACCATATATTTT.

This clone showed up just once. The rearrangement joins TRBV19 to TRBJ2-7, with 10 nucleotides matching TRBD1. The CDR3 extends over 14 amino acids. The V and J ends lost 5 bases and 5 bases, in that order; junction bases with no gene match: 6. Germline CDR1 LNHDA, CDR2 SQIVND (reference sequence). This CDR3 reads CASSGGQGVHEQYF. The CDR3 DNA follows: TGTGCCAGTAGTGGAGGACAGGGGGTTCACGAGCAGTACTTC.

The V gene is TRBV7-8, the J gene TRBJ1-2, with D possibly matching TRBD1 (6 bases). The germline V gene has CDR1 SGHVS and CDR2 FQNEAQ. The CDR3 spans 15 residues. Between the trimmed V and J ends, which lost 0 bases and 8 bases, there was a span of 16 bases. CDR3 coding DNA: TGTGCCAGCAGCTTAGCGTGGCAGGGGCGAGGAGGCTACACCTTC. Amino acid sequence: CASSLAWQGRGGYTF.

This clone was recorded only once. The chain uses TRBV4-2 and TRBJ2-7, with TRBD1 matching over 7 bases. This CDR3 comprises 15 residues. Germline V gene lookup returns CDR1 LGHNA and CDR2 YNFKEQ. V gave up 0 bases and J gave up 3 bases; unmatched junction bases: 5. The CDR3 DNA is TGTGCCAGCAGCCAAGATCTTGGACAGGTCTACGAGCAGTACTTC. Its translation is CASSQDLGQVYEQYF.

This clone has a single count. The chain employs TRBV14 and TRBJ2-3, with 11 bases lining up with TRBD2. Per germline, CDR1 SGHDN and CDR2 FVKESK. The CDR3 is made up of 17 amino acids. V lost 4 bases, J lost 1 base, and 7 bases stayed unmatched. CDR3 nucleotide sequence: TGTGCCAGCAGCCCATTAGCGGGGGGGCCGGGCACAGATACGCAGTATTTT. This translates into CASSPLAGGPGTDTQYF.

This clone was recorded only once. The chain combines TRBV19 with TRBJ2-2, with 9 nucleotides matching TRBD1. The CDR3 runs to 14 residues. The J segment lost 5 bases and the V segment lost 5 bases, leaving 3 bases of the junction unmatched. Germline-derived CDR1 and CDR2 are LNHDA and SQIVND (reference sequence). CDR3 amino acids: CASSWDRATGELFF. The DNA for the CDR3 is TGTGCCAGTAGTTGGGACAGGGCTACCGGGGAGCTGTTTTTT. The complete variable domain, with remaining parts taken from reference TRBV19 and TRBJ2-2, reads DGGITQSPKYLFRKEGQNVTLSCEQNLNHDAMYWYRQDPGQGLRLIYYSQIVNDFQKGDIAEGYSVSREKKESFPLTVTSAQKNPTAFYLCASSWDRATGELFFGEGSRLTVL.